This TCR beta chain was observed in a study of cytomegalovirus exposure and HLA in healthy donors. Study conclusions and caveats: The sole available immune exposure information was CMV serostatus. TCR beta chain V- and J-gene trimming was linked, in a later analysis, to a missense variant in DCLRE1C. By HLA locus, TCR association rates varied in a later analysis, with DRB1 showing the most and HLA-C the fewest.

On this clone: Its target is unknown.

This PCR relied on a set of 60 Vbeta primers and 13 Jbeta primers. The repertoire was sequenced with immunoSEQ multiplex PCR; TCRdb's copy has only in-frame clones and lacks some. This sample carries about 180,000 clones, around four fifths of them seen once, and the ten largest clones take about 1.5%. V shed 2 bases and J shed 3 bases, with 11 bases lying between them. Germline V CDR1 and CDR2: SGHDT, YYEEEE. The CDR3 sequence is 14 residues long. This sequence originates from a man in his late teens or twenties in good health and CMV-seronegative. The material sequenced was PBMCs. The gene calls are TRBV5-6 and TRBJ1-2, with D tentatively TRBD1 (5 bases). CDR3 DNA: TGTGCCAGCAGCTTAGGCAGGGTAGACTATGGCTACACCTTC. This encodes CASSLGRVDYGYTF.